This TCR beta chain appears in the sequencing data of a study of tumor T cells in aggressive B-cell lymphoma. The table came from immunoSEQ multiplex PCR; TCRdb's copy has only in-frame clones and leaves some out. The sample has 9,300 or so clones, over 75% seen once. The TCR sequence derives from an adult with diffuse large B cell lymphoma. The source material was tumor tissue.

CDR3 amino acids: CASSSRASGYEQYF. The CDR3 DNA sequence: TGTGCCAGCAGTTCCAGGGCTAGCGGCTACGAGCAGTACTTC. The genes are TRBV6-5 and TRBJ2-7; 7 bases are shared with TRBD2. Trimming at V came to 4 bases and at J to 3 bases, leaving 6 bases not matched to a gene. CDR3 length: 14 amino acids. The V gene's germline CDR1 is MNHEY and CDR2 SVGAGI.